The 9 T cell receptor beta chains in this list originate from one sample, sequenced in a study of EBV T-cell therapy then PD-1 blockade in nasopharyngeal carcinoma. Sequencing was performed with immunoSEQ multiplex PCR; in TCRdb, only in-frame clones are kept and a portion is missing. The table shows 15,000 to 20,000 clones, with over 80% occurring only once. Treatment: AdE1-LMPpoly-expanded autologous EBV-specific T-cell therapy followed by anti-PD-1 nivolumab. These receptors have no known antigen. Source: CD8+ T cells from blood, taken at day 0 from a patient whose treatment included autologous EBV-specific T cells and nivolumab. The receptor set was obtained from a man aged 35-49 years with nasopharyngeal carcinoma.

The genes are TRBV27 and TRBJ2-7; tentative D call: TRBD2 (6 bases). Germline V lookup: CDR1 MNHEY, CDR2 SMNVEV (reference sequence). The CDR3 has 14 residues. V lost 3 bases and J 6 bases, leaving 15 bases between the germline ends. CDR3 in amino acids: CASSFLGGEREQYF. The CDR3 DNA reads as TGTGCCAGCAGTTTCCTCGGAGGGGAACGCGAGCAGTACTTC.

The V and J genes are TRBV12-3 or TRBV12-4 and TRBJ2-7, with D tentatively TRBD1 or TRBD2 (6 bases each). Trimming shortened V by 3 bases and J by 6 bases, and 9 bases separated the two germline ends. The CDR3 length is 12 residues. In DNA form, the CDR3 reads TGTGCCAGCAGTTTCCGGGGGCGCGAGCAGTACTTC. Translated: CASSFRGREQYF.

This rearrangement joins TRBV9 to TRBJ1-4; TRBD1 agrees at 7 bases. J gave up 4 bases and V 4 bases, and 4 bases lay outside the gene matches. The germline CDR1 and CDR2 sequences are SGDLS and YYNGEE. The length of the CDR3 is 14 residues. CDR3 sequence (DNA): TGTGCCAGCAGCACTCGGGACAGTAATGAAAAACTGTTTTTT. Translating gives CASSTRDSNEKLFF. Based on the CDR3 plus reference TRBV9 and TRBJ1-4, the full variable domain is DSGVTQTPKHLITATGQRVTLRCSPRSGDLSVYWYQQSLDQGLQFLIQYYNGEERAKGNILERFSAQQFPDLHSELNLSSLELGDSALYFCASSTRDSNEKLFFGSGTQLSVL.

The chain links TRBV24-1 to TRBJ2-6, with unresolved D. V dropped 5 bases and J dropped 0 bases, with 10 bases sitting between them. This CDR3 contains 16 residues. In germline, CDR1 is KGHDR, CDR2 SFDVKD. Written as DNA, the CDR3 is TGTGCCACCAGTGTGCGGTCCCGCTCTGGGGCCAACGTCCTGACTTTC. Protein sequence: CATSVRSRSGANVLTF.

In its sample, this clone was seen a few times. The chain recombines TRBV6-4 with TRBJ2-3; TRBD2 agrees at 13 bases. Germline V gene sequence: CDR1 MRHNA, CDR2 SNTAGT. V dropped 6 bases and J dropped 6; count of bases not matched to a gene: 6. The CDR3 consists of 15 residues. The CDR3, as DNA: TGTGCCAGCAGCACTAGCGGGGGGGCTGAGGATACGCAGTATTTT. Protein product: CASSTSGGAEDTQYF.

The chain employs TRBV7-2 and TRBJ1-2, with 9 bases lining up with TRBD1. Trimming removed 5 bases from V and 4 bases from J; junction bases left unmatched: 5. The CDR3 spans 14 residues. Per germline, CDR1 SGHTA and CDR2 FQGNSA. CDR3 in amino acids: CASSETGGGYGYTF. The DNA of the CDR3 is TGTGCCAGCAGCGAGACAGGGGGAGGCTATGGCTACACCTTC.

The rearrangement links TRBV3-1 (or the pseudogene TRBV3-2) to TRBJ1-4; 8 bases map to TRBD1. V lost 5 bases, J lost 5 bases, and 7 bases stayed unmatched. The CDR3 is 15 amino acids. Germline CDR1 reads LGHDT; CDR2 reads YNNKEL (reference sequence). CDR3 DNA sequence: TGTGCCAGCAGCGCCCGGGACAGGTTCAATGAAAAACTGTTTTTT. Its protein product is CASSARDRFNEKLFF.

Concerning this clone: Other DNA sequences within the sample encode an identical CDR3. V gene TRBV12-3 or TRBV12-4 combines with J gene TRBJ2-6; D unresolved. The V and J ends lost 5 bases and 4 bases respectively, with 3 bases between them. The length of the CDR3 is 12 residues. DNA of the CDR3: TGTGCCAGCAGTCCCGGGGCCAACGTCCTGACTTTC. Translation gives CASSPGANVLTF.

A note on this clone: The same CDR3 also results from other DNA sequences found in this sample. The chain links TRBV5-5 to TRBJ2-1; D assignment may be TRBD1 or TRBD2 (5 bases each). Per germline, CDR1 SGHKS and CDR2 YYEKEE (reference sequence). Trimming removed 0 bases from V and 5 bases from J, with 12 bases in between. This CDR3 is 15 amino acids long. DNA for the CDR3: TGTGCCAGCAGCTTGGGTCCGGGACGGAACAATGAGCAGTTCTTC. It encodes CASSLGPGRNNEQFF.